Listed below are T cell receptor beta chains from one sample, sequenced in a study of blood T cell repertoires in COVID-19. Only in-frame clones appear in the TCRdb table, and some are missing; sequencing was by immunoSEQ multiplex PCR. The sample lists about 15,000 clones, more than 75% occurring once. Sequencing used peripheral blood. These receptors came from a human donor in a cohort sampled during active COVID-19. CDR3s include the opening cysteine and the closing phenylalanine or tryptophan. Each record gives: J gene, clone size, D gene, V gene, CDR3 protein, CDR3 DNA. A D gene is named only where the DNA matches it firmly. Size tells how often a clone was seen (once, few, many) or the class of an expanded clone, and some rows leave it out.

>TRBJ1-6|.|.|TRBV4-3
CASSQERQGPYNNSPLHF
TGCGCCAGCAGCCAAGAGCGGCAGGGGCCTTACAATAATTCACCCCTCCACTTT
>TRBJ1-1|once|.|TRBV5-1
CASSLRGHFTEAFF
TGCGCCAGCAGCTTGCGGGGACATTTCACTGAAGCTTTCTTT
>TRBJ1-2|.|.|TRBV2
CASSVVRDGYTF
TGTGCCAGCAGTGTAGTACGAGATGGCTACACCTTC
>TRBJ2-2|.|TRBD2|TRBV7-9
CASSPVPRGGIGELFF
TGTGCCAGCAGCCCCGTCCCGCGGGGGGGCATCGGGGAGCTGTTTTTT
>TRBJ1-3|few|.|TRBV6-6
CASGTLNTIYF
TGTGCCAGCGGGACACTCAACACCATATATTTT
>TRBJ2-3|.|TRBD2|TRBV11-2
CASSPRRSGGATDTQYF
TGTGCCAGCAGCCCCCGTCGCAGCGGGGGGGCCACAGATACGCAGTATTTT
>TRBJ2-5|.|.|TRBV30
CAWAQSETQYF
TGTGCCTGGGCGCAGTCCGAGACCCAGTACTTC
>TRBJ1-2|once|.|TRBV7-6
CASSLSPGVGGYTF
TGTGCCAGCAGCTTATCTCCGGGGGTAGGCGGCTACACCTTC
>TRBJ2-3|.|TRBD2|TRBV10-3
CAISGSAGGFTDTQYF
TGTGCCATCAGTGGATCGGCGGGGGGTTTCACAGATACGCAGTATTTT
>TRBJ1-4|.|.|TRBV6-6
CASSYLEGLGEKLFF
TGTGCCAGCAGTTACTTAGAGGGCCTTGGGGAAAAACTGTTTTTT